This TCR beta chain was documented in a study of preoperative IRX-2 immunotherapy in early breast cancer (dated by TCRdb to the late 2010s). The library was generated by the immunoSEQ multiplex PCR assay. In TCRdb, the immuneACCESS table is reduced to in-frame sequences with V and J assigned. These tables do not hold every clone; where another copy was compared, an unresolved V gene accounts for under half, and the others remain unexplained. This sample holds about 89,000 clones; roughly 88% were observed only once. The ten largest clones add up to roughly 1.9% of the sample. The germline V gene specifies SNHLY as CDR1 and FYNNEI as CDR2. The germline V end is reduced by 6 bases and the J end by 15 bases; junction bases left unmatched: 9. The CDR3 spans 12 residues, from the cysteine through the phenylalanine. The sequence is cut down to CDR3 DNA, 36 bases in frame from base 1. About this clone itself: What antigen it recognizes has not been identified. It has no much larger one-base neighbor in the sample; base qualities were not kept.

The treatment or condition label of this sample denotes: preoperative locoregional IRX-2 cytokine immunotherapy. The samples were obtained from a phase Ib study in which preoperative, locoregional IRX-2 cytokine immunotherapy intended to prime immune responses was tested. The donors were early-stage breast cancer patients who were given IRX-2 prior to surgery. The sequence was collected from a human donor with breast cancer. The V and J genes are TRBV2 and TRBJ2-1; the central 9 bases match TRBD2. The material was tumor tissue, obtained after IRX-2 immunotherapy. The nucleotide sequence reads TGTGCCAGCAGCCCCATAGCGGGAGCGCCGTTCTTC. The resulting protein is CASSPIAGAPFF. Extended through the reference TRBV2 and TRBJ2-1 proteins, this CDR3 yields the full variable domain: EPEVTQTPSHQVTQMGQEVILRCVPISNHLYFYWYRQILGQKVEFLVSFYNNEISEKSEIFDDQFSVERPDGSNFTLKIRSTKLEDSAMYFCASSPIAGAPFFGPGTRLTVL.